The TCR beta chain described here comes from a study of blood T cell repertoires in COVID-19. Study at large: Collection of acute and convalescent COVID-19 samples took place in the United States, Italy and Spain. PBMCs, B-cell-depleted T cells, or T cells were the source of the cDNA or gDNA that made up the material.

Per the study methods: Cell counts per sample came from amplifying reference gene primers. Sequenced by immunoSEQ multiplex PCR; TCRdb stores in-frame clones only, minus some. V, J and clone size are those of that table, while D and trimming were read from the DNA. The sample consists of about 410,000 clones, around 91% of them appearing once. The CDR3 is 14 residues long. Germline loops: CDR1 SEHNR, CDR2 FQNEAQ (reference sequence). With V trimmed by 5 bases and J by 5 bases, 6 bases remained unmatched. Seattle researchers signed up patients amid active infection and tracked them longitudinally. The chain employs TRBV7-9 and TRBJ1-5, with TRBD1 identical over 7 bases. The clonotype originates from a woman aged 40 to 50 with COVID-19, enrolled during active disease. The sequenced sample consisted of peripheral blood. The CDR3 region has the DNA TGTGCCAGCAGCACCGCAACAGGGGATCAGCCCCAGCATTTT. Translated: CASSTATGDQPQHF.